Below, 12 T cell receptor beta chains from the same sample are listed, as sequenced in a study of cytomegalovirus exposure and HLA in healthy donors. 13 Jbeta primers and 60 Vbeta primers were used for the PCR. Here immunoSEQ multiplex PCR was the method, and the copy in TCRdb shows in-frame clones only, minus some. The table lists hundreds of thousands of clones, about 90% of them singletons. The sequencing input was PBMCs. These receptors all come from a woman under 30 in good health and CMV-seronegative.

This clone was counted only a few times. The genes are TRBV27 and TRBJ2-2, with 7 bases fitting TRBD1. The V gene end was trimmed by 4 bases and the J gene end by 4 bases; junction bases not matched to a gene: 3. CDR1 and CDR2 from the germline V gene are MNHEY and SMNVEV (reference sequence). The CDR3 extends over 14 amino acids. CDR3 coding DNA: TGTGCCAGCAGTTCGGGACAGATCACCGGGGAGCTGTTTTTT. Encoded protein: CASSSGQITGELFF.

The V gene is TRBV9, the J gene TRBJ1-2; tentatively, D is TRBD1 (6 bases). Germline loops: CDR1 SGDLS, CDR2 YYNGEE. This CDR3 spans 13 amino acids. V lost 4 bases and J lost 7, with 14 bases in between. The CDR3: CASSLDGTIGYTF. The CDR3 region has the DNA TGTGCCAGCAGCCTCGACGGGACAATTGGCTACACCTTC.

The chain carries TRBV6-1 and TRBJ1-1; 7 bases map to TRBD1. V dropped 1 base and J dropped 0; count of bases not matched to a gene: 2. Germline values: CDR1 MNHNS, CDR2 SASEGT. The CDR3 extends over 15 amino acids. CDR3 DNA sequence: TGTGCCAGCAGTGAAGGACAGGGAATGAACACTGAAGCTTTCTTT. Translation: CASSEGQGMNTEAFF.

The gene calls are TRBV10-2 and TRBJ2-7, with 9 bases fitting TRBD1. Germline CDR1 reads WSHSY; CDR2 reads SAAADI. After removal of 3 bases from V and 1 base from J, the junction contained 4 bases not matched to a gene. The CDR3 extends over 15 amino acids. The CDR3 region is CASSDRDRASYEQYF. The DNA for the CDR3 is TGCGCCAGCAGTGATCGGGACAGGGCGTCCTACGAGCAGTACTTC.

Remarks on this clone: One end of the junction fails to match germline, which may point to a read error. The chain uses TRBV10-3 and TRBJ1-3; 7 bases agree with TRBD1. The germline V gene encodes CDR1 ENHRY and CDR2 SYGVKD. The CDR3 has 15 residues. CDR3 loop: CAISEWRGQGNTTYF. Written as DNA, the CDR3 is TGTGCCATCAGTGAATGGAGGGGGCAAGGAAACACCACATATTTT.

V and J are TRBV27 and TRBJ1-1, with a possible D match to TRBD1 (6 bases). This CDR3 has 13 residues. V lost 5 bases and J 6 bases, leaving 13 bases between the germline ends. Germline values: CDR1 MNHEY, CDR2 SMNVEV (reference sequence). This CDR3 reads CASSPTGFSEAFF. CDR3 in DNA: TGTGCCAGCAGTCCGACAGGTTTTTCTGAAGCTTTCTTT.

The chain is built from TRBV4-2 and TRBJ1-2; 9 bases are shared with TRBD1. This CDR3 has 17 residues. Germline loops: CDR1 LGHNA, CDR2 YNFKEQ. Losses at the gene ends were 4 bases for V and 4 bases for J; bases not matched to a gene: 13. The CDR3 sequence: CASSRSIYTGGAYGYTF. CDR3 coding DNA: TGTGCCAGCAGCCGAAGTATATACACAGGGGGCGCCTATGGCTACACCTTC.

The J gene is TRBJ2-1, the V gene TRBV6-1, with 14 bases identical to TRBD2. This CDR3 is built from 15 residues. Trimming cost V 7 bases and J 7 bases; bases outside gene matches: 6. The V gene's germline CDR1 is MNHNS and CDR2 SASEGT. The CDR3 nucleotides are TGTGCCAGCATCGGACTAGCGGGGGGAGTAAATGAGCAGTTCTTC. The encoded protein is CASIGLAGGVNEQFF.

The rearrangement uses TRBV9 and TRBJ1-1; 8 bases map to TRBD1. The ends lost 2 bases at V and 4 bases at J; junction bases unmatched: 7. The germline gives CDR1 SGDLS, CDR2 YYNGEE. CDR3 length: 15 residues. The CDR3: CASSVYATGATEAFF. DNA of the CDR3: TGTGCCAGCAGCGTGTACGCGACAGGGGCCACTGAAGCTTTCTTT.

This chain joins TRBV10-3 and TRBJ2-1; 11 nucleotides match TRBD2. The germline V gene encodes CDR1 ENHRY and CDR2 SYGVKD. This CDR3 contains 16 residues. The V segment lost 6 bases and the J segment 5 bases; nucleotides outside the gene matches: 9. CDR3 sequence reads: CAISKGLAGGDNEQFF. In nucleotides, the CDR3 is TGTGCCATCAGCAAGGGTTTAGCGGGGGGGGACAATGAGCAGTTCTTC.

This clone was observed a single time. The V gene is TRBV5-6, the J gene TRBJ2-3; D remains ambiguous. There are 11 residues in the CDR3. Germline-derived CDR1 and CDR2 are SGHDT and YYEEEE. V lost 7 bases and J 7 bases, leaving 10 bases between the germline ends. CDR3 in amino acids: CASSLSNTQYF. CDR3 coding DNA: TGTGCCAGCTCACTTTCCAATACGCAGTATTTT.

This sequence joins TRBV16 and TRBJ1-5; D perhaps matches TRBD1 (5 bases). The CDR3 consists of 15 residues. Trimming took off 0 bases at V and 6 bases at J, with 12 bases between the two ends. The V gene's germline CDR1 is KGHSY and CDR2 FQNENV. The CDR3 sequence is CASSQSESGFQPQHF. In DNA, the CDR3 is TGTGCCAGCAGCCAATCAGAGTCAGGGTTTCAGCCCCAGCATTTT.